These 21 T cell receptor beta chains came from one sample sequenced in a study of blood T cells in healthy people across ages. Together with a sample-barcoded 5' primer, a J-beta primer mix was included in a second PCR lasting roughly 6 to 12 cycles. In TCRdb, the 5' RACE reads were re-called with MiXCR into one record per CDR3 protein. The sample comprises about 540,000 distinct CDR3 sequences, about 24% of which are singletons, and roughly 9% rests with the top ten. These data were also reused for a study on T cells of mothers and their children.

Specimen: blood. Receptors were obtained from a boy aged 10-17 years in good health.

V gene TRBV6-2 or TRBV6-3 combines with J gene TRBJ1-2; maybe TRBD1 (6 bases). This CDR3 comprises 15 residues. The germline CDR1 and CDR2 sequences are MNHEY and SVGEGT. V was trimmed by 5 bases and J by 8 bases, leaving 21 bases between them. CDR3 DNA sequence: TGTGCCAGCAGTCTAACGGCAACAGGGTCGGGAGGCTACACCTTC. Translated, it gives CASSLTATGSGGYTF.

This chain links TRBV7-9 with TRBJ2-5; D unresolved. Germline CDR1 is SEHNR and CDR2 is FQNEAQ (reference sequence). The CDR3 has 14 residues. Trimming left V 5 bases short and J 0 bases short, with 10 bases between. CDR3 in amino acids: CASSPPENQETQYF. CDR3 in DNA: TGTGCCAGCAGCCCGCCGGAAAACCAAGAGACCCAGTACTTC.

The gene calls are TRBV7-2 and TRBJ2-1; D might be TRBD1 (6 bases). The CDR3 length is 16 residues. V dropped 5 bases and J dropped 2 bases, with 16 bases sitting between them. Per the germline V gene, CDR1 is SGHTA and CDR2 is FQGNSA. The CDR3 loop is CASSPRGGTAYNEQFF. The CDR3 DNA reads as TGTGCCAGCAGCCCCCGAGGGGGAACCGCCTACAATGAGCAGTTCTTC.

The chain carries TRBV13 and TRBJ1-1; 11 bases map to TRBD1. Per the germline V gene, CDR1 is PRHDT and CDR2 is FYEKMQ (reference sequence). CDR3 length equals 15 residues. Trimming cost V 4 bases and J 5 bases; bases outside gene matches: 6. Here the CDR3 reads CASSYGQGARTEAFF. The CDR3 DNA sequence: TGTGCCAGCAGCTACGGACAGGGGGCGCGTACTGAAGCTTTCTTT.

This clonotype was seen a handful of times. The chain recombines TRBV20-1 with TRBJ2-5; tentative D call: TRBD1 (6 bases). Germline V gene lookup returns CDR1 DFQATT and CDR2 SNEGSKA (reference sequence). This CDR3 has 15 residues. Trimming removed 3 bases at V and 4 bases at J, with 18 bases between. CDR3 in DNA: TGCAGTGCTAGTGTGAACCAGGGGTTCCGAGAGACCCAGTACTTC. This sequence encodes CSASVNQGFRETQYF.

There are a few counts of this clonotype. The V gene is TRBV6-5, the J gene TRBJ2-7; 10 bases map to TRBD2. Looked up from germline, CDR1 is MNHEY and CDR2 is SVGAGI. This CDR3 is 15 amino acids long. V lost 2 bases and J lost 7; bases outside the gene matches: 8. CDR3 loop: CASSYGLAGAGEQYF. CDR3 in DNA: TGTGCCAGCAGTTACGGGCTAGCGGGAGCGGGTGAGCAGTACTTC.

J is TRBJ1-6 and V is TRBV30; D uncertain. This CDR3 is built from 12 residues. The V end lost 3 bases, the J end lost 7 bases, and 7 bases lay between the germline ends. Per germline, CDR1 GTSNPN and CDR2 SVGIG (reference sequence). The CDR3 loop reads CAWSPGNSPLHF. The CDR3, as DNA: TGTGCCTGGAGCCCGGGGAATTCACCCCTCCACTTT. The entire variable domain, with the rest obtained from reference TRBV30 and TRBJ1-6, is as follows: SQTIHQWPATLVQPVGSPLSLECTVEGTSNPNLYWYRQAAGRGLQLLFYSVGIGQISSEVPQNLSASRPQDRQFILSSKKLLLSDSGFYLCAWSPGNSPLHFGNGTRLTVT.

This clonotype was counted ten times or more. The chain couples TRBV12-3 or TRBV12-4 to TRBJ2-5, with 7 bases that match TRBD2. Trimming at V came to 6 bases and at J to 0 bases, leaving 10 bases not matched to a gene. This CDR3 has 16 residues. The CDR3 bases are TGTGCCAGCAGCCCTCCCAGCGGGGTGTACCAAGAGACCCAGTACTTC. It translates to CASSPPSGVYQETQYF.

This clonotype was recorded a few times. This rearrangement joins TRBV28 to TRBJ1-5; tentative D call: TRBD1 (6 bases). V gave up 3 bases and J gave up 3 bases, with 18 bases separating them. The CDR3 length is 17 residues. Germline V gene data show CDR1 as MDHEN and CDR2 as SYDVKM. The CDR3 loop is CASSLFQGLAFNQPQHF. The DNA of the CDR3 is TGTGCCAGCAGTTTGTTCCAGGGGCTCGCGTTCAATCAGCCCCAGCATTTT.

As for this clonotype: A read error may account for a junction end that differs from germline. This sequence joins TRBV7-9 and TRBJ1-1; D gene ambiguous. Germline assignment: CDR1 SEHNR and CDR2 FQNEAQ (reference sequence). This CDR3 region has 13 residues. The DNA of the CDR3 is TGCGCCAGCAGCTTAGTCGGTGGCGCTGAAGCTTTCTTT. Translating gives CASSLVGGAEAFF.

V is TRBV30 and J is TRBJ1-5, with a tentative D call TRBD1 (5 bases). From germline, CDR1 is GTSNPN and CDR2 SVGIG (reference sequence). V lost 5 bases and J lost 6, with 20 bases in between. This CDR3 spans 15 amino acids. CDR3 sequence (DNA): TGTGCCTGGGGCGGAGAATCCACCGGGGGTCAGCCCCAGCATTTT. Translating it yields CAWGGESTGGQPQHF.

The rearrangement links TRBV6-5 to TRBJ2-5; no clear D. This CDR3 has 16 residues. Germline CDR1 and CDR2: MNHEY and SVGAGI. Trimming stripped 2 bases from V and 0 bases from J, with 13 bases between. The CDR3, as DNA: TGTGCCAGCAGTTACAATAGGTCCAGGTACCAAGAGACCCAGTACTTC. The encoded protein is CASSYNRSRYQETQYF.

This chain joins TRBV6-2 or TRBV6-3 and TRBJ1-2, with D unresolved. CDR3 length equals 15 residues. Per germline, CDR1 MNHEY and CDR2 SVGEGT. Trimming left V 5 bases short and J 7 bases short, with 20 bases between. CDR3 in DNA: TGTGCCAGCAGTACTACAGCCGAGGTCACCCCTGGCTACACCTTC. Translating it yields CASSTTAEVTPGYTF.

This clonotype was detected ten times or more. The chain's CDR3 is CASSLAGATNEKLFF. DNA of the CDR3: TGTGCCAGCAGTTTAGCGGGGGCAACTAATGAAAAACTGTTTTTT. This rearrangement joins TRBV12-3 or TRBV12-4 to TRBJ1-4, with D tentatively TRBD1 (5 bases). Trimming cost V 0 bases and J 0 bases, with 5 bases left between them. The CDR3 covers 15 residues.

The genes are TRBV12-3 or TRBV12-4 and TRBJ2-1; 9 bases line up with TRBD2. The CDR3 sequence is 16 residues long. Unmatched junction bases numbered 10, after V lost 6 bases and J lost 4 bases. The CDR3 is CASSPTGGRAYNEQFF. The DNA for the CDR3 is TGTGCCAGCAGCCCCACGGGCGGGAGGGCTTACAATGAGCAGTTCTTC.

V usage is TRBV2 and J usage is TRBJ2-5; D is possibly TRBD1 (5 bases). Matching the DNA end better, TRBJ2-7 makes the J call doubtful. Germline CDR1 is SNHLY and CDR2 is FYNNEI. The CDR3 has 14 residues. The CDR3 sequence: CASSADMATYEQYF. The CDR3 bases are TGTGCCAGCAGTGCGGACATGGCTACCTACGAGCAGTACTTC.

The rearrangement joins TRBV7-2 to TRBJ2-2; D tentatively reads TRBD1 or TRBD2 (5 bases each). Germline V CDR1 and CDR2: SGHTA, FQGNSA. The CDR3 runs 14 residues. V lost 5 bases and J lost 6, with 13 bases in between. CDR3 protein: CASSPPWGSGELFF. The CDR3 DNA is TGTGCCAGCAGCCCCCCATGGGGGTCCGGGGAGCTGTTTTTT.

This clonotype has only a few counts. CDR3 bases: TGTGCTAGTGGTTTTGAGGTGACAGATACGCAGTATTTT. Translated: CASGFEVTDTQYF. The chain employs TRBV12-5 and TRBJ2-3; D is ambiguous. The germline V and J ends were trimmed by 3 bases and 3 bases, with 7 bases remaining between them. CDR1 and CDR2 from the germline V gene are LGHNT and FRNRAP. The CDR3 contains 13 residues. The variable domain in full, completed from reference TRBV12-5 and TRBJ2-3, reads DARVTQTPRHKVTEMGQEVTMRCQPILGHNTVFWYRQTMMQGLELLAYFRNRAPLDDSGMPKDRFSAEMPDATLATLKIQPSEPRDSAVYFCASGFEVTDTQYFGPGTRLTVL.

This chain joins TRBV6-5 and TRBJ1-1, with TRBD1 as a possible D gene (6 bases). The CDR3 sequence is 15 residues long. CDR1 is MNHEY and CDR2 is SVGAGI in the germline V gene. Trimming took 8 bases from V and 1 from J, leaving 17 bases between them. CDR3: CASVTLGGSNTEAFF. The CDR3 nucleotides read TGTGCCAGCGTAACGTTGGGGGGCTCGAACACTGAAGCTTTCTTT.

This clonotype was seen only a few times. The CDR3 spells CASSLGARDEQFF. The DNA for the CDR3 is TGTGCCAGCAGCTTAGGGGCTAGGGATGAGCAGTTCTTC. The V and J genes are TRBV7-2 and TRBJ2-1; D is unresolved. The CDR3 is 13 residues long. Germline-derived CDR1 and CDR2 are SGHTA and FQGNSA. With 1 base removed from V and 8 bases from J, the gap between germline ends came to 9 bases.

The genes are TRBV10-3 and TRBJ2-5, with 9 bases fitting TRBD1. The end of the DNA fits TRBJ2-7 better, so the J call may be wrong. The CDR3 contains 19 residues. CDR1 is ENHRY and CDR2 is SYGVKD in the germline V gene. The CDR3 reads CAISDGRTGAAISSYEQYF. CDR3 coding DNA: TGTGCCATCAGTGATGGCAGGACAGGGGCCGCCATCAGCTCCTACGAGCAGTACTTC.